The subject of this entry is one T cell receptor (beta chain). Its antigen is still unknown. Within one base of it there is no much larger clone, and no base qualities were kept. This entry comes from a study of cytomegalovirus exposure and HLA in healthy donors (dated by TCRdb to 2016 to 2017). Regarding the complete study: According to an earlier analysis of 450 to 650 of the donors, about 180 million T cells yielded 120 million or so unique TCR beta sequences and roughly 280 Gb of sequence data. The study profiled the T cell repertoires of 666 subjects by immunosequencing and related them to cytomegalovirus serostatus. Of the roughly 410 genotyped donors, over 80% were placed in the genetic ancestry cluster associated with self-reported Caucasian donors. The study aimed to test whether cataloging public T cell receptors could reveal signatures of past pathogen exposure. Because of strong linkage in the cohort, roughly five DR-DQ haplotypes were treated as single units for association and clustering. To predict cytomegalovirus infection status, the study brought together high-throughput TCR immunosequencing, statistical association of individual TCRs with disease status, and machine learning. On average, roughly 200,000 unique TCR beta nucleotide sequences were sequenced per donor among several hundred genotyped donors of the cohort, with around 19% of those sequences being non-productive. Rather than drawing on any new phenotypic data, the later analysis identified candidate immune exposures from TCR beta sequences and the way those sequences occurred across donors. Donor age, sex, ethnicity and CMV serostatus were collected together with the repertoire data. Every discovery cohort repertoire had been produced on one sequencing platform. Along with the roughly 610-subject first cohort, a separate validation cohort of over a hundred different subjects was used. A later genetic analysis used genome-wide SNP genotypes for 398 of the 666 donors, treating that subset as a discovery cohort. In an earlier analysis of more than 550 of the donors, high-throughput TCR beta sequencing was used to judge whether each TCR beta V gene segment behaved as functional or pseudogenic. The number of typed donors differed by locus: roughly 629-640 for A, B, C, DRB1 and DQB1; some 500 for DQA1; approximately 600 for DPA1; and approximately 450 for DPB1. A later analysis re-analyzed previously published TCR beta repertoires from about 600 donors and added high-resolution HLA genotyping to study TCR occurrence patterns. Roughly 300 gigabases of sequencing data and tens of millions of unique TCR sequences made up an early release that covered around 640 HLA-typed donors. HLA typing covered class I and class II loci at four-digit resolution. What the research found in general, with its limitations: In a later analysis, most CMV-associated TCR beta chains were found to appear HLA-restricted, with HLA associations seemingly driven largely by CMV exposure. Some IMGT-functional V segments, including TRBV6-2 and TRBV6-3, could not be told apart with the 87-base-pair reads, so those segments were excluded. A further reported finding was that TCR beta sequences accurately predicted the HLA-A and HLA-B alleles for most subjects in the first cohort. A later analysis associated 17,000 or so TCR beta sequences with specific HLA alleles at a false discovery rate of 0.05. The authors suggested that the approach could potentially be generalized to other disease states and immunological phenotypes. Roughly uniform sequencing depth across donors was assumed in presence/absence analyses, although this assumption may not hold. When HLA alleles, especially DR and DQ, strongly co-occurred, TCR associations were difficult to assign to individual alleles. Because counts were too low, 15 to 20 rarely observed V segments, including chromosome 9 orphons, were excluded from the earlier analysis of 587 of the donors. A later genetic analysis reported fewer N-insertions in productive TCRs among donors in an Asian-associated ancestry cluster than the roughly 620-donor mean. Cytomegalovirus status was reported to be diagnosed by the classifier with high specificity and sensitivity in both the original and validation cohorts. In this cohort, only TCR beta chains were sequenced, and detectable features were limited by the absence of alpha or paired-chain data. Immune exposure information for the cohort was limited to CMV serostatus. According to a later analysis, TCR association rates differed among HLA loci, with DRB1 alleles showing the most associated TCRs and HLA-C alleles showing the fewest. Linkage disequilibrium might explain the correlated functional status among segregating V segments, but an unknown experimental factor could not be ruled out. In vitro tests confirmed that a few of the cytomegalovirus-associated TCR beta chains recognize cytomegalovirus antigens. Across donors, most TCR sequences were observed very rarely, whereas some public TCRs were present in many individuals. The study listed 164 TCR beta chains as associated with cytomegalovirus. A later analysis reported that several top co-occurrence clusters appeared linked to parvovirus B19, influenza, CMV and Epstein-Barr virus. A group of highly shared sequence variants was considered likely to be a technical artifact of the sequencing pipeline. Compared with equally common non-associated chains, HLA-associated TCR beta chains in a later analysis were more clonally expanded and had lower generation probabilities. In an earlier analysis of around 600 of the donors, most TCR beta V segments were observed in productive rearrangements about 87% or about 30% of the time, broadly matching IMGT annotations. In a later genetic analysis, a missense DCLRE1C variant was associated with V-gene and J-gene trimming of TCR beta chains, and the association was replicated in an independent cohort. Because some donors lacked HLA typing at each locus, the association tests relied only on the typed subset.

Receptor amplification or capture employed the immunoSEQ multiplex PCR assay. For the multiplex PCR, a mixture combining 60 forward primers for TCR Vbeta segments and 13 reverse primers for TCR Jbeta segments was used. Amplification of the CDR3 region of rearranged TCR beta genes was performed with a multiplex PCR assay on genomic DNA. Amplified TCR beta libraries were sequenced as 87-base-pair reads on the Illumina HiSeq System. As for the authors' bioinformatics: A later analysis counted around 72 million unique TCR beta chains across the 700 or so repertoires, and some 11 million of these chains were shared by at least two donors. A nearest-neighbor algorithm error-corrected the raw reads and collapsed the reads into unique sequences, merging closely related sequences to remove PCR and sequencing errors. Alignment of CDR3 sequences to IMGT reference sequences was used to assign V, D and J gene segments. For a sequence to be retained, a match of at least six nucleotides to both a V gene segment and a J gene segment was required. Rearrangements were called productive when the CDR3 lacked stop codons and stayed in frame with V and J; all others were non-productive. Following IMGT convention, CDR3 was defined as the stretch from the second conserved V-encoded cysteine up to the conserved J-encoded phenylalanine. Sequences without an unambiguous match to a single V gene segment were excluded from the earlier analysis of about 630 of the donors. In an earlier analysis of approximately 560 of the donors, a V segment was called functional when productive rearrangements were above 56.7%, and segregating when the standard deviation between donors exceeded 5%. To diagnose cytomegalovirus status from the catalog of TCR beta chain sequences, a statistical classification framework was built. In a later analysis, V and J genes were assigned by comparing TCR nucleotide sequences against IMGT/GENE-DB human TR gene sequences. In a later analysis, CDR3 sequences and most-parsimonious VDJ recombination scenarios were assigned using the TCRdist pipeline. In a later analysis, every TCR beta chain was defined by the combination of its CDR3 amino acid sequence and its V-gene family, and reads without a unique V-gene family were dropped. To address suspected cross-contamination and a sequencing artifact, a later analysis removed a few hundred highly shared, low-generation-probability nucleotide sequences. In a later analysis, a clonal expansion index for each public chain was calculated from normalized within-repertoire ranks of inferred template counts. Generation probabilities in a later analysis came from a VDJ recombination model fitted to out-of-frame rearrangements, and those results were checked against IGoR. Hypergeometric tests were used in a later analysis to score TCR-TCR, TCR-HLA and TCR-CMV co-occurrence, with a repertoire-size bias correction applied to the TCR pairs. A later analysis estimated false discovery rates by permuting HLA or CMV assignments 20 times. In a later analysis, co-occurring TCRs were grouped with DBSCAN, and TCRdist sequence similarity was added when clustering was performed within HLA-allele-positive subsets. Co-occurrence clustering excluded repertoires with fewer than 30,000 or more than 120,000 public chains, plus five with anomalous nucleotide sharing. Sourced from immuneACCESS, this table was stored by TCRdb with only in-frame sequences that have V and J called. A share of the clones is absent; for the studies checked, an unresolved V gene accounts for under half, and the remainder has no known explanation. That table is the source of V, J and clone size, and D and trimming were worked out from the DNA. Present in this sample are some 200,000 clones, about 80% of which were seen just once. The ten largest clonotypes hold roughly 0.62% of the sample.

The cohort comprised several hundred healthy bone marrow donors. All cohort members were sampled while nominally healthy, although unrecorded immune exposures were likely present. The donor was CMV seronegative and was included in the group of under 450 seronegative cohort members. Each donor provided a peripheral blood sample, and peripheral blood mononuclear cells were used for TCR beta sequencing. Genomic DNA extraction from the blood cell samples was performed with the Qiagen DNeasy Blood Extraction Kit. Spanning cysteine to phenylalanine, the CDR3 consists of 13 amino acids. The kept DNA is CDR3 alone, 39 bases in frame from the first base. CDR1 is given as SQVTM and CDR2 as ANQGSEA, both from the germline V gene. Unmatched junction bases come to 10, with V trimmed by 7 bases and J by 5 bases.

In this chain, TRBV29-1 is recombined with TRBJ2-5; TRBD1 aligns with 7 central bases. The specimen was PBMCs. This clonotype was obtained from a man younger than 30 in good health and CMV-seronegative. Read as DNA, the sequence is TGCAGCGGCCGGGACAGCTTTGTGGAGACCCAGTACTTC. Its translation reads: CSGRDSFVETQYF.